A selection of T cell receptor beta chains follows, all from one sample in a study of blood T cell repertoires in COVID-19. The assay was immunoSEQ multiplex PCR, and TCRdb's table has in-frame clones only and misses some. Seen here are more than 40,000 clones, 88% observed once, and the top ten hold more than 2.5%. The sequenced sample was peripheral blood. These receptors were collected from a man between 45 and 60 years old with active COVID-19. Each CDR3 is given with its conserved first and last residue. The D gene is left open where the match is weak. Size is omitted from some rows. Given values are once, few, many or a class for expanded clones.

>.|TRBJ2-7|TRBV6-5|TRBD2
TGTGCCAGCAGGATAAAGCGGGGGGGCAACTACGAGCAGTACTTC
CASRIKRGGNYEQYF
>.|TRBJ2-7|TRBV18|TRBD1
TGTGCCAGCTCACCACCGGGACAGGGCTCCAACGAGCAGTACTTC
CASSPPGQGSNEQYF
>.|TRBJ2-2|TRBV7-9|.
TGTGCCAGCAGCCCAAGCGTACCGCCGAGGGCCGGGGAGCTGTTTTTT
CASSPSVPPRAGELFF
>.|TRBJ2-3|TRBV10-3|TRBD2
TGTGCCATCAGTACCGGGACTAGCGGAAGCACAGATACGCAGTATTTT
CAISTGTSGSTDTQYF
>.|TRBJ2-6|TRBV6-5|.
TGTGCCAGCGGGGCTTCAAACTCTGGGGCCAACGTCCTGACTTTC
CASGASNSGANVLTF
>.|TRBJ2-1|TRBV13|TRBD2
TGTGCCAGCAGCACCTCTAGCGGGAGGCCGTTCTTC
CASSTSSGRPFF
>.|TRBJ1-2|TRBV6-2/TRBV6-3|TRBD1
TGTGCCAGCAGTTATACCTCTCGTGGACAGGGAACATATGGCTACACCTTC
CASSYTSRGQGTYGYTF
>once|TRBJ2-1|TRBV29-1|.
TGCAGCGTTGACGGGAGAGGCAGGAATGAGCAGTTCTTC
CSVDGRGRNEQFF
>.|TRBJ2-2|TRBV7-3|TRBD2
TGTGCCAGCAGCTCGGGACTAGGGGCGTCCGGGGAGCTGTTTTTT
CASSSGLGASGELFF
>.|TRBJ1-5|TRBV12-5|.
TGTGCTAGTGGTTTGGTAGGGGGGGAAAATCAGCCCCAGCATTTT
CASGLVGGENQPQHF
>.|TRBJ1-3|TRBV19|.
TGTGCCAGTAGTATAGGGACTATTCTCTCTGGAAACACCATATATTTT
CASSIGTILSGNTIYF
>.|TRBJ1-1|TRBV3-1/TRBV3-2|.
TGTGCCAGCAGCCGTTTCAGGGGCCCTGAAGCTTTCTTT
CASSRFRGPEAFF
>.|TRBJ2-1|TRBV7-9|TRBD2
TGTGCCAGCAGCGGGGGGGAGACTAGCGGATTCTACAATGAGCAGTTCTTC
CASSGGETSGFYNEQFF
>large|TRBJ2-1|TRBV20-1|.
TGCAGTGCTAGTCCCCCCGACAGGGGACGGGGGGACGATGAGCAGTTCTTC
CSASPPDRGRGDDEQFF
>.|TRBJ2-2|TRBV6-5|.
TGTGCCAGCAGTTACGGAGGCTCCACCGGGGAGCTGTTTTTT
CASSYGGSTGELFF
>.|TRBJ2-1|TRBV12-2|.
TGTGCAAGTCGCTTAGCGATAAGGCCGGGACTAGCGGGAGGGCCGAGACATTGTGAGCAGTTCTTC
CASRLAIRPGLAGGPRHCEQFF
>.|TRBJ2-6|TRBV5-1|.
TGCGCCAGCAGCTTGCCGACAGGAATCCCCCCAACTGGGGCCAACGTCCTGACTTTC
CASSLPTGIPPTGANVLTF
>.|TRBJ1-1|TRBV18|TRBD1
TGTGCCAGCTCACTTAATAGACAGGGGTCGTCTGAAGCTTTCTTT
CASSLNRQGSSEAFF
>.|TRBJ2-3|TRBV6-1|.
TGTGCCAGCAGTGAAATATCCGGCGGACACACAGATACGCAGTATTTT
CASSEISGGHTDTQYF
>.|TRBJ2-1|TRBV3-1/TRBV3-2|.
TGTGCCAGCAGCTTCGCCGGTCTATCTCAGTTCTTC
CASSFAGLSQFF
>.|TRBJ2-7|TRBV5-4|TRBD1
TGTGCCAGCAGCTTGGCTCTGGGACAGGGAAACGAGCAGTACTTC
CASSLALGQGNEQYF
>medium-sized|TRBJ2-7|TRBV5-1|TRBD1
TGCGCCAGCAGCCCGACAGGGAACGAGCAGTACTTC
CASSPTGNEQYF
>.|TRBJ1-2|TRBV5-6|TRBD1
TGTGCCAGCAGCTTGTCCCACCCGGGACAGGGGAGCGGCTACACCTTC
CASSLSHPGQGSGYTF
>.|TRBJ1-2|TRBV6-5|.
TGTGCCAGCGACCACAGGGCCTCCTTTAACTATGGCTACACCTTC
CASDHRASFNYGYTF
>.|TRBJ1-2|TRBV5-4|.
TGTGCCAGCAGCCAAGGGGACTATGGCTACACCTTC
CASSQGDYGYTF
>.|TRBJ1-3|TRBV5-1|.
TGCGCCAGCAGCTTGGGCCAGGGTATCTCTGGAAACACCATATATTTT
CASSLGQGISGNTIYF
>.|TRBJ2-3|TRBV15|.
TGTGCCACCAGCACCACCTCTAGGTCAGATACGCAGTATTTT
CATSTTSRSDTQYF
>.|TRBJ1-1|TRBV5-6|.
TGTGCCAGCAGCTTGGGCCTACGGAACACTGAAGCTTTCTTT
CASSLGLRNTEAFF
>.|TRBJ1-3|TRBV15|.
TGTGCCACCAGCAGCAAGCGATCAGGGGCCCTCTCTGGAAACACCATATATTTT
CATSSKRSGALSGNTIYF
>.|TRBJ2-7|TRBV27|TRBD1
TGTGCCAGCAGGTCTCCGGGACAGGGTTTGTACGAGCAGTACTTC
CASRSPGQGLYEQYF